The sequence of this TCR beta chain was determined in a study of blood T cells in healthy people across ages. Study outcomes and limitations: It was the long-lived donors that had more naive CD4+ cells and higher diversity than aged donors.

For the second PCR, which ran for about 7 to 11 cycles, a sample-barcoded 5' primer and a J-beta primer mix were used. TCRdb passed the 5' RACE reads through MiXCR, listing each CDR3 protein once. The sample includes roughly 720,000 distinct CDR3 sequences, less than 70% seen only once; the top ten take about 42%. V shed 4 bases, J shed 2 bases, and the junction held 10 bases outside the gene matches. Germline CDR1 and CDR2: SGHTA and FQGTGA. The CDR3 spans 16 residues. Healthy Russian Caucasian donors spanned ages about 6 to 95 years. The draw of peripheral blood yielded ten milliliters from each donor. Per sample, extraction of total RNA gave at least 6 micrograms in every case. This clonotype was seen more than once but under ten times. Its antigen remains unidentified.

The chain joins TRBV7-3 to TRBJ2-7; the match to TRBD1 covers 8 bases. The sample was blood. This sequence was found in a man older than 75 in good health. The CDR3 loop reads CASSSGTGITPYEQYF. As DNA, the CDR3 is TGTGCCAGCAGCTCCGGGACAGGAATCACCCCCTACGAGCAGTACTTC. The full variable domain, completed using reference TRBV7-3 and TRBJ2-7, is GAGVSQTPSNKVTEKGKYVELRCDPISGHTALYWYRQSLGQGPEFLIYFQGTGAADDSGLPNDRFFAVRPEGSVSTLKIQRTERGDSAVYLCASSSGTGITPYEQYFGPGTRLTVT.